The clone carrying this TCR beta chain was counted ten times or more. Its antigen is still unknown. This sample was included in a study of T cells in Graves' hyperthyroidism and ophthalmopathy. As for the study in general: Sampling of peripheral blood happened at initial diagnosis, prior to any treatment.

Amplification of TCR beta CDR3 regions used RNA as the template. The HTBI set primed first-round TCR CDR3 RT-PCR. TCRdb ran MiXCR on the multiplex PCR reads and lists one entry per CDR3 protein. The sample carries around 300,000 distinct CDR3 sequences, roughly 13% recorded once. The CDR3 spans 14 residues. V lost 2 bases to trimming and J lost 6 bases, with 11 bases between them. Germline V gene data show CDR1 as KGHDR and CDR2 as SFDVKD. Study results and limitations: Blood also held most thyroid clonotypes expanded beyond 0.001. The model forecast ophthalmopathy, anticipating it by a median approximately 6 months before onset. The authors' 13 V-J model separated ophthalmopathy from stable hyperthyroidism.

The genes are TRBV24-1 and TRBJ2-3; no clear D gene. Specimen: blood. The sequence was obtained from a woman in her thirties or forties with Graves' ophthalmopathy. CDR3: CATSDSSSSDTQYF. The CDR3 DNA follows: TGTGCCACCAGTGATTCATCCTCATCCGATACGCAGTATTTT.